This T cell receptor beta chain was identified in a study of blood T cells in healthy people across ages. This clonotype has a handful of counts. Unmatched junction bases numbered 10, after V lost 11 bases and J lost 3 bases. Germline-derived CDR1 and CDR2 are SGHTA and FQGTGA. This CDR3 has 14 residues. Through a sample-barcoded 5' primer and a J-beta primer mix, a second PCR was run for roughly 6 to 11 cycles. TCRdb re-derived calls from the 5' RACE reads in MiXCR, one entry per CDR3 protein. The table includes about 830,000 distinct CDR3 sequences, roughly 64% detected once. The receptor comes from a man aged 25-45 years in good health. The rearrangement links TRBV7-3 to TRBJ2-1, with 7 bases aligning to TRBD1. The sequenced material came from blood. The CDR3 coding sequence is TGTGCCTCCTCTTCTAGGACAGGCTACAATGAGCAGTTCTTC. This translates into CASSSRTGYNEQFF.